This entry concerns a single TCR beta chain. The target antigen is unknown. The DNA is left out, because the CDR3 cannot be placed on it with certainty; the CDR3 is given as TCRdb lists it. This specimen belongs to a study of shared clonotypes between healthy human individuals. Study-wide findings and caveats: The researchers took only blood, and tissue repertoires probably look different. Deeper or shallower sequencing was expected to change how clonotypes are shared among donors.

The V gene's germline CDR1 is MDHEN and CDR2 SYDVKM. The CDR3 is 13 amino acids in total, end residues counted. Assay: immunoSEQ multiplex PCR; the TCRdb copy retains only in-frame clones and omits some. Among 2 million to 2.5 million clones, approximately 96% were seen once, and the ten largest hold roughly 0.13%. The rearrangement uses TRBV28 and TRBJ1-2; TRBD1 is the table's D call and was not checked against the DNA. The sequence was collected from a man aged 18-30 years in good health. The sample was naive CD4+ T cells sorted from blood. As for subset: CD45RA+ positively selected. The chain's CDR3 is CASSFGQGIRNTF.